What follows are 12 T cell receptor beta chains derived from one specimen sequenced in a study of cytomegalovirus exposure and HLA in healthy donors. The PCR employed 60 Vbeta primers together with 13 Jbeta primers. Only in-frame clones appear in the TCRdb table, and some are missing; sequencing was by immunoSEQ multiplex PCR. This table holds about 55,000 clones, roughly 80% found once. The sequenced sample consisted of PBMCs. The receptor set was obtained from a man younger than 45 in good health and CMV-seronegative.

CDR3 in amino acids: CASSAQGGTFSLNEQFF. The CDR3 DNA sequence: TGCGCCAGCAGTGCCCAAGGGGGCACCTTCTCCTTGAATGAGCAGTTCTTC. The chain uses TRBV10-1 and TRBJ2-1; 7 bases are shared with TRBD1. The CDR3 spans 17 residues. From germline, CDR1 is WNHNN and CDR2 SYGVQD (reference sequence). V was clipped by 4 bases and J by 7 bases; unmatched bases: 16.

The rearrangement joins TRBV4-2 to TRBJ2-5; D may be TRBD2 (5 bases). Germline V gives CDR1 LGHNA, CDR2 YNFKEQ. This CDR3 contains 14 residues. V lost 0 bases and J 5 bases, leaving 10 bases between the germline ends. The CDR3 DNA follows: TGTGCCAGCAGCCAAGAGGCTAGCTGGGAGACCCAGTACTTC. It translates to CASSQEASWETQYF.

V and J are TRBV2 and TRBJ1-4; D gene uncertain. V was pared by 2 bases and J by 10 bases, with 5 bases between. This CDR3 region has 11 residues. The V gene's germline CDR1 is SNHLY and CDR2 FYNNEI. CDR3 in amino acids: CASSEYVKLFF. DNA for the CDR3: TGTGCCAGCAGTGAATATGTAAAACTGTTTTTT. Based on the CDR3 plus reference TRBV2 and TRBJ1-4, the full variable domain is EPEVTQTPSHQVTQMGQEVILRCVPISNHLYFYWYRQILGQKVEFLVSFYNNEISEKSEIFDDQFSVERPDGSNFTLKIRSTKLEDSAMYFCASSEYVKLFFGSGTQLSVL.

The CDR3 loop reads CASSPRQVQETQYF. CDR3 DNA sequence: TGTGCCAGCTCACCGAGACAGGTCCAAGAGACCCAGTACTTC. The chain has TRBV18 and TRBJ2-5; possible D gene TRBD1, 6 bases. Germline V gene data show CDR1 as KGHSH and CDR2 as LQKENI. Trimming cost V 3 bases and J 1 base, with 9 bases left between them. This CDR3 contains 14 residues.

In nucleotides, the CDR3 is TGTGCCTCGGGGGGATACGCTAACGAGCAGTACTTC. Its translation: CASGGYANEQYF. The J gene is TRBJ2-7, the V gene TRBV30, with TRBD2 matching 7 bases. In germline, CDR1 is GTSNPN, CDR2 SVGIG (reference sequence). V was clipped by 7 bases and J by 5 bases; unmatched bases: 8. The CDR3 runs to 12 residues.

In this sample, this clone turned up a few times. The chain recombines TRBV5-5 with TRBJ2-2, with D unresolved. The germline CDR1 and CDR2 sequences are SGHKS and YYEKEE (reference sequence). Between the trimmed V and J ends, which lost 3 bases and 3 bases, there was a span of 12 bases. CDR3 size: 15 residues. CDR3 region: CASSSRRRDTGELFF. CDR3 DNA sequence: TGTGCCAGCAGCTCGAGGCGCCGGGACACCGGGGAGCTGTTTTTT.

This sequence joins TRBV7-9 and TRBJ2-1; 7 positions agree with TRBD2. Trimming took 8 bases from V and 2 from J; bases not matched to a gene: 3. This CDR3 has 13 residues. The germline V gene has CDR1 SEHNR and CDR2 FQNEAQ (reference sequence). DNA of the CDR3: TGTGCCAGCGGGGGGGGTACCTACAATGAGCAGTTCTTC. It specifies CASGGGTYNEQFF.

The chain combines TRBV28 with TRBJ1-1, with TRBD1 matching 8 bases. This CDR3 comprises 14 residues. With V trimmed by 8 bases and J by 5 bases, 10 bases remained unmatched. Germline CDR1 MDHEN, CDR2 SYDVKM. CDR3 DNA: TGTGCCAGCCGGTCCGGACAGGGAGATACTGAAGCTTTCTTT. Protein product: CASRSGQGDTEAFF.

The V and J genes are TRBV5-1 and TRBJ2-2; 7 nucleotides match TRBD2. This CDR3 is 14 amino acids long. Trimming cost V 3 bases and J 4 bases; bases outside gene matches: 3. Germline V gene sequence: CDR1 SGHRS, CDR2 YFSETQ. This chain's CDR3 is CASSWGGGTGELFF. The CDR3 DNA sequence: TGCGCCAGCAGCTGGGGGGGAGGCACCGGGGAGCTGTTTTTT.

Turning to this clone: Germline and junction disagree at one end, which may indicate a read error. In the same sample, other DNA sequences code for this CDR3. V is TRBV30 and J is TRBJ1-2; no clear D. In germline, CDR1 is GTSNPN, CDR2 SVGIG (reference sequence). This CDR3 contains 12 residues. The CDR3 sequence: CAWSPGNYGYTF. DNA of the CDR3: TGCGCCTGGAGCCCCGGGAACTATGGCTACACCTTC. Based on the CDR3 plus reference TRBV30 and TRBJ1-2, the full variable domain is SQTIHQWPATLVQPVGSPLSLECTVEGTSNPNLYWYRQAAGRGLQLLFYSVGIGQISSEVPQNLSASRPQDRQFILSSKKLLLSDSGFYLCAWSPGNYGYTFGSGTRLTVV.

The V gene is TRBV19, the J gene TRBJ2-5, with a possible D match to TRBD1 (6 bases). The germline gives CDR1 LNHDA, CDR2 SQIVND (reference sequence). V lost 0 bases to trimming and J lost 4 bases, with 12 bases between them. The CDR3 extends over 15 amino acids. CDR3 protein: CASSIEGAFGETQYF. The CDR3 coding sequence is TGTGCCAGTAGTATAGAGGGGGCTTTCGGAGAGACCCAGTACTTC. The complete variable domain, with remaining parts taken from reference TRBV19 and TRBJ2-5, reads DGGITQSPKYLFRKEGQNVTLSCEQNLNHDAMYWYRQDPGQGLRLIYYSQIVNDFQKGDIAEGYSVSREKKESFPLTVTSAQKNPTAFYLCASSIEGAFGETQYFGPGTRLLVL.

This chain connects TRBV15 to TRBJ2-2; perhaps TRBD1 as D (5 bases). This CDR3 has 17 amino acids. Germline values: CDR1 LNHNV, CDR2 YYDKDF (reference sequence). V was shortened by 0 bases and J by 6 bases, with 17 bases between the two germline ends. CDR3 sequence reads: CATSRESPRARAGELFF. The CDR3 coding sequence is TGTGCCACCAGCAGAGAGTCTCCCCGGGCCAGGGCCGGGGAGCTGTTTTTT.